The 15 T cell receptor beta chains in this list originate from one sample, sequenced in a study of blood T cell repertoires in COVID-19. TCRdb's table, derived via immunoSEQ multiplex PCR, lists solely in-frame clones and lacks some. Here the sample spans approximately 450,000 clones, around 87% being singletons. Material: PBMCs or T cells enriched from blood (not recorded which). These TCRs come from a man under 40 who had recovered from COVID-19.

The chain links TRBV3-1 (or the pseudogene TRBV3-2) to TRBJ2-7; 7 bases map to TRBD2. V dropped 2 bases and J dropped 6; count of bases not matched to a gene: 4. The CDR3 is made up of 13 amino acids. The V gene's germline CDR1 is LGHDT and CDR2 YNNKEL (reference sequence). Written as DNA, the CDR3 is TGTGCCAGCAGCCAAAGGCCTAGCGGCGAGCAGTACTTC. Residues: CASSQRPSGEQYF.

This chain uses TRBV5-1 with TRBJ2-7; the match to TRBD2 covers 7 bases. The V segment lost 0 bases and the J segment 7 bases; nucleotides outside the gene matches: 7. This CDR3 contains 14 residues. CDR1 and CDR2 from the germline V gene are SGHRS and YFSETQ. The CDR3 protein is CASSLAPGGWEQYF. The CDR3 DNA reads as TGCGCCAGCAGCTTGGCCCCGGGGGGTTGGGAGCAGTACTTC.

This chain links TRBV11-2 with TRBJ2-7; maybe TRBD1 (5 bases). This CDR3 contains 15 residues. Trimming stripped 3 bases from V and 7 bases from J, with 19 bases between. Germline CDR1 reads SGHAT; CDR2 reads FQNNGV. The CDR3 DNA reads as TGTGCCAGCAGCTTTGGGGCGAACCATCTACGAGAGCAGTACTTC. This gives the protein CASSFGANHLREQYF.

The V gene is TRBV6-5, the J gene TRBJ1-1; tentatively, D is TRBD1 (5 bases). CDR3 length: 15 amino acids. Trimming left V 2 bases short and J 3 bases short, with 13 bases between. CDR1 is MNHEY, CDR2 SVGAGI, per germline. CDR3 amino acids: CASSYNQGTDTEAFF. CDR3 in DNA: TGTGCCAGCAGTTACAACCAGGGTACTGACACTGAAGCTTTCTTT.

The chain is built from TRBV2 and TRBJ2-2; TRBD1 matches 9 bases. Unmatched junction bases numbered 8, after V lost 5 bases and J lost 4 bases. The CDR3 consists of 16 residues. Germline CDR1 reads SNHLY; CDR2 reads FYNNEI. The CDR3 loop reads CASSLQQGAVTGELFF. DNA for the CDR3: TGTGCCAGCAGTCTTCAACAGGGGGCAGTCACCGGGGAGCTGTTTTTT.

The chain employs TRBV19 and TRBJ1-5, with 7 bases lining up with TRBD1. The CDR3 length is 16 residues. Germline loops: CDR1 LNHDA, CDR2 SQIVND (reference sequence). J was trimmed by 5 bases and V by 4 bases; bases with no gene match: 11. The CDR3 here is CASSTRSTGWDQPQHF. CDR3 coding DNA: TGTGCCAGTAGTACAAGATCGACAGGGTGGGATCAGCCCCAGCATTTT.

The rearrangement joins TRBV7-3 to TRBJ2-1; D is perhaps TRBD2 (6 bases). Per the germline V gene, CDR1 is SGHTA and CDR2 is FQGTGA. Deletions cut 5 bases from V and 10 bases from J, with 21 bases between. This CDR3 is built from 15 residues. CDR3 nucleotides: TGTGCCAGCAGCCCTAGCGCGGGGATGCGGCGGGAGCAGTTCTTC. It yields the protein CASSPSAGMRREQFF.

The chain is built from TRBV2 and TRBJ2-1; 8 bases fit TRBD2. V shed 2 bases, J shed 6 bases, and the junction held 12 bases outside the gene matches. Germline CDR1 is SNHLY and CDR2 is FYNNEI. This CDR3 is built from 17 residues. The CDR3 sequence: CASSESGGSGGLNEQFF. The DNA for the CDR3 is TGTGCCAGCAGTGAATCAGGAGGGAGCGGGGGCCTCAATGAGCAGTTCTTC. Looking up the rest from reference TRBV2 and TRBJ2-1 gives the full variable domain: EPEVTQTPSHQVTQMGQEVILRCVPISNHLYFYWYRQILGQKVEFLVSFYNNEISEKSEIFDDQFSVERPDGSNFTLKIRSTKLEDSAMYFCASSESGGSGGLNEQFFGPGTRLTVL.

This rearrangement joins TRBV5-4 to TRBJ2-7; 8 bases line up with TRBD1. The germline gives CDR1 SGHNT, CDR2 YYREEE (reference sequence). V shed 2 bases, J shed 2 bases, and the junction held 3 bases outside the gene matches. The CDR3 has 14 amino acids. The CDR3 DNA is TGTGCCAGCAGCTTCCGGGACAGGCCCTACGAGCAGTACTTC. Its translation is CASSFRDRPYEQYF.

This clone appeared once. The chain recombines TRBV30 with TRBJ1-5, with D perhaps matching TRBD1 (5 bases). The V end was cut by 0 bases, the J end by 3 bases, with 6 bases between. Germline V gene data show CDR1 as GTSNPN and CDR2 as SVGIG (reference sequence). The CDR3 sequence is 13 residues long. The CDR3 DNA is TGTGCCTGGAGTGTCAGGGCCAATCAGCCCCAGCATTTT. Its translation is CAWSVRANQPQHF.

The rearrangement uses TRBV7-9 and TRBJ1-6; 8 bases are a match to TRBD1. The J segment lost 10 bases and the V segment lost 1 base, leaving 3 bases of the junction unmatched. The length of the CDR3 is 14 residues. Germline CDR1 SEHNR, CDR2 FQNEAQ (reference sequence). The CDR3 bases are TGTGCCAGCAGCTTAGGGACAGGGAGGTCACCCCTCCACTTT. Translated, it gives CASSLGTGRSPLHF.

The chain links TRBV11-2 to TRBJ2-4; D is possibly TRBD2 (6 bases). Germline CDR1 and CDR2: SGHAT and FQNNGV. The CDR3 has 14 amino acids. The ends were cut back, 0 bases at V and 7 bases at J, with 10 bases in the middle. The CDR3 loop reads CASSLDARGNIQYF. The CDR3 bases are TGTGCCAGCAGCTTAGATGCGCGGGGTAACATTCAGTACTTC.

This clone was detected only once. This chain joins TRBV14 and TRBJ2-7, with 14 bases fitting TRBD2. The V gene's germline CDR1 is SGHDN and CDR2 FVKESK. This CDR3 contains 17 residues. Trimming at V came to 3 bases and at J to 3 bases, leaving 7 bases not matched to a gene. The CDR3: CASSQFGTSGSYYEQYF. Written as DNA, the CDR3 is TGTGCCAGCAGCCAGTTTGGGACTAGCGGGAGTTACTACGAGCAGTACTTC.

CDR3 sequence: CASSVGDSLNTEAFF. CDR3 sequence (DNA): TGTGCCAGCAGCGTTGGGGACAGCCTGAACACTGAAGCTTTCTTT. The genes are TRBV9 and TRBJ1-1; the match to TRBD1 covers 7 bases. There are 15 residues in the CDR3. Germline values: CDR1 SGDLS, CDR2 YYNGEE. Germline trimming cut 2 bases from V and 0 bases from J; bases unmatched to any gene: 4.

The chain is built from TRBV27 and TRBJ1-6; D remains ambiguous. Germline V gene data show CDR1 as MNHEY and CDR2 as SMNVEV (reference sequence). The V and J ends lost 4 bases and 11 bases respectively, with 24 bases between them. The CDR3 loop spans 17 amino acids. The CDR3 loop reads CASSYTTTARLKTPLHF. The CDR3 nucleotides read TGTGCCAGCAGTTACACCACTACGGCCCGGTTAAAGACACCCCTCCACTTT.